The clone carrying this TCR beta chain was counted between two and nine times. Its antigen is not known. Trimming cost V 1 base and J 6 bases, with 11 bases left between them. The CDR3 has 14 residues. Germline CDR1 is SGHKS and CDR2 is YYEKEE (reference sequence). Each CDR3 protein is one row after TCRdb ran MiXCR on the 5' RACE reads. The profile shows more than 600,000 distinct CDR3 sequences, roughly 18% of them singletons. The sample originates from a study of identical twins. Whole-study findings and limits: The study based its conclusions on cross-sectional statistical analysis and did not follow the same donors. Fewer insertions marked abundant cord blood beta clonotypes; young adult naive trended weakly, memory not at all.

This sample also appeared in a second study, on T cells expressing NK-cell markers. That report adds: Dominance of the CD3+CD56-NKG2C+ fraction by these clonotypes also held in several donors.

The TCR comes from a woman younger than 30 in good health. The sequenced sample consisted of PBMCs. V and J are TRBV5-5 and TRBJ1-3; weak D call: TRBD1 (5 bases). As DNA, the CDR3 is TGTGCCAGCAGCTTGTCAGGGCATGTAAACACCATATATTTT. This gives the protein CASSLSGHVNTIYF.